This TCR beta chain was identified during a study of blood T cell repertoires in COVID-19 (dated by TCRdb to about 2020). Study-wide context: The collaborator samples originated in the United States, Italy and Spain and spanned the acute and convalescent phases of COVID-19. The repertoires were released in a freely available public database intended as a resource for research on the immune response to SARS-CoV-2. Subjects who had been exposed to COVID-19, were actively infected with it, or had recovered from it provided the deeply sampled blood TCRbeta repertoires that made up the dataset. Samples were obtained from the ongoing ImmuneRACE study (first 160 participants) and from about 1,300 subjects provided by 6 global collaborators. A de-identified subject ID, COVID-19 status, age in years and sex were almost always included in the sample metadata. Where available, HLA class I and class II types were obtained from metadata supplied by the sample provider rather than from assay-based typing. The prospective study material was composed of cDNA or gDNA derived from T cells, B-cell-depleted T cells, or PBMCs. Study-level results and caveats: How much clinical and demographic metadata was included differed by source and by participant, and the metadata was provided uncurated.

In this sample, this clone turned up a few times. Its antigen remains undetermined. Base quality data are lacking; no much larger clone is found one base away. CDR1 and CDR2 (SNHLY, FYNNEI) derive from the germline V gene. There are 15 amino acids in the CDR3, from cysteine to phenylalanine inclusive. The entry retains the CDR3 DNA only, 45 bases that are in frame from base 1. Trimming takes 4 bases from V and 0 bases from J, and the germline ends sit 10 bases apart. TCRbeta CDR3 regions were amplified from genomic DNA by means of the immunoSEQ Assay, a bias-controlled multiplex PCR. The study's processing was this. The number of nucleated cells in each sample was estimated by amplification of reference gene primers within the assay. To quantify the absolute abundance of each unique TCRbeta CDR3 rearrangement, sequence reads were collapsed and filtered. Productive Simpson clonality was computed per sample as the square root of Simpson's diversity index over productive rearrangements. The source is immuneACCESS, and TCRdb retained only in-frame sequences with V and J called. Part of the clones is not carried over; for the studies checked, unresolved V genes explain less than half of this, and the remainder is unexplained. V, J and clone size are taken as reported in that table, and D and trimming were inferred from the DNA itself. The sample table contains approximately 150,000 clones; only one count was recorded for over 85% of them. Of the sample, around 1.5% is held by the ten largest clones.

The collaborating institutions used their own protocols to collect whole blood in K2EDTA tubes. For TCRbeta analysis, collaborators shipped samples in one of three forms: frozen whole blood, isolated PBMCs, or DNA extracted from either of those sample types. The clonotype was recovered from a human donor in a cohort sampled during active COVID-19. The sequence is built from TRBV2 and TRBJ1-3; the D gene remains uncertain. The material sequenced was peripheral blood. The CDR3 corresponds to CASSALGSSGNTIYF. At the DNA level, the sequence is TGTGCCAGCAGTGCTTTAGGGAGCTCTGGAAACACCATATATTTT.